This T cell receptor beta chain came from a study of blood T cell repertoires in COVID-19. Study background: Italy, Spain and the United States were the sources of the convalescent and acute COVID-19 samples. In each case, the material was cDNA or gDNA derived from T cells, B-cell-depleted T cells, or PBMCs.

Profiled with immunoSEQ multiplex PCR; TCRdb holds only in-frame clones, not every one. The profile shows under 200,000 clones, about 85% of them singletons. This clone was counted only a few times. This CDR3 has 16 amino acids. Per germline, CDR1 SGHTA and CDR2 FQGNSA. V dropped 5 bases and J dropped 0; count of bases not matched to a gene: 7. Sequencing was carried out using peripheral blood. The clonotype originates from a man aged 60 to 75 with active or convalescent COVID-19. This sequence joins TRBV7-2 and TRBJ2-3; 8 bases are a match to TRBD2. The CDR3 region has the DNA TGTGCCAGCAGCCCTCGCCCGGGGGGGAGCACAGATACGCAGTATTTT. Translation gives CASSPRPGGSTDTQYF.